The 8 T cell receptor beta chains reported below all come from one sample, sequenced in a study of T-cell memory formation after mild COVID-19. TCRdb fed the 5' RACE reads into MiXCR, producing one record per CDR3 protein. The table lists about 340,000 distinct CDR3 sequences, around 21% of them singletons. The sequenced sample consisted of PBMCs or a T cell subset sorted from them (not recorded which). The source is an adult woman who had mild COVID-19 (a few samples of this study predate the infection). Cell type and time point are not known.

The V call is TRBV6-6, the J call TRBJ2-7; 9 bases align to TRBD1. There are 15 residues in the CDR3. Germline CDR1 reads MNHNY; CDR2 reads SVGAGI (reference sequence). Losses at the gene ends were 6 bases for V and 0 bases for J; bases not matched to a gene: 6. CDR3 in amino acids: CASRQDRGVSYEQYF. CDR3 bases: TGTGCCAGCAGACAGGACAGGGGCGTCTCCTACGAGCAGTACTTC.

This CDR3 is CASSLGGQEEKAFF. The DNA of the CDR3 is TGCGCCAGCAGCTTGGGTGGACAGGAGGAGAAGGCTTTCTTT. V and J are TRBV5-1 and TRBJ1-1, with 7 bases fitting TRBD1. The ends lost 0 bases at V and 11 bases at J; junction bases unmatched: 10. Germline V lookup: CDR1 SGHRS, CDR2 YFSETQ. The CDR3 extends over 14 amino acids.

This clonotype has more than one count but fewer than ten. The chain has TRBV27 and TRBJ1-1; TRBD1 agrees at 8 bases. The CDR3 covers 15 residues. CDR1 MNHEY and CDR2 SMNVEV come from the germline V gene (reference sequence). The V gene end was trimmed by 6 bases and the J gene end by 3 bases; junction bases not matched to a gene: 9. The chain's CDR3 is CASSRRTGGYTEAFF. The CDR3 DNA follows: TGTGCCAGCAGCCGCCGCACAGGGGGGTACACTGAAGCTTTCTTT.

This clonotype was recorded many times. The J gene is TRBJ2-1, the V gene TRBV12-3 or TRBV12-4; D not certain. This CDR3 spans 13 amino acids. V lost 2 bases and J lost 7, with 9 bases in between. This CDR3 is CASSLQAPNEQFF. The CDR3 nucleotides are TGTGCCAGCAGTTTACAGGCTCCTAATGAGCAGTTCTTC.

There are a few counts of this clonotype. The genes are TRBV10-3 and TRBJ1-1; D uncertain. CDR3 length: 17 residues. Germline V gene lookup returns CDR1 ENHRY and CDR2 SYGVKD. The V end lost 6 bases, the J end lost 0 bases, and 20 bases lay between the germline ends. The CDR3 is CAISPDPPGPMNTEAFF. CDR3 nucleotide sequence: TGTGCCATCAGCCCTGACCCCCCCGGCCCTATGAACACTGAAGCTTTCTTT.

This clonotype was recorded only once. This sequence joins TRBV3-2 and TRBJ2-1; the table's TRBD1 call for D was not verified on the DNA. TRBV3-2 is annotated as a pseudogene. The CDR3 runs 15 residues. CDR3 DNA: TGTGCCAGCAGCCGCCAGGGGGCGCTTGTTAATGAGCAGTTCTTC. Translation gives CASSRQGALVNEQFF.

The chain couples TRBV29-1 to TRBJ1-2; 8 bases line up with TRBD1. Germline V gives CDR1 SQVTM, CDR2 ANQGSEA. J was trimmed by 4 bases and V by 3 bases; bases with no gene match: 1. The CDR3 length is 12 residues. The CDR3 protein is CSVDTGGYGYTF. The CDR3 nucleotides are TGCAGCGTTGATACAGGGGGCTATGGCTACACCTTC.

The CDR3 DNA reads as TGCGCCAGCAGCCAAGCCCCCACTATACGGTCCTACAATGAGCAGTTCTTC. Amino acid sequence: CASSQAPTIRSYNEQFF. This chain joins TRBV4-1 and TRBJ2-1; no clear D. Germline CDR1 is MGHRA and CDR2 is YSYEKL. V gave up 1 base and J gave up 1 base, with 14 bases separating them. The CDR3 has 17 residues.